This TCR beta chain was sequenced for a study of cytomegalovirus exposure and HLA in healthy donors. The primer mix had 60 Vbeta and 13 Jbeta primers. Clones were sequenced by immunoSEQ multiplex PCR, and TCRdb holds only the in-frame ones, with some missing. The sample shows 120,000 to 150,000 clones, 50% to 75% of them seen only once. This CDR3 spans 12 amino acids. This clone was counted once. Its antigen is unidentified. Broader study findings: It was about 150 TCR beta chains that were listed as cytomegalovirus-associated. Earlier analysis yielded a pattern in which most TCR beta V segments were productive about 90% or about 30% of the time. Apart from CMV serostatus, no immune exposure information was available.

The genes are TRBV21-1 and TRBJ2-5; the table gives TRBD2 as D, unverified against the DNA. TRBV21-1 is a pseudogene segment. This clonotype originated in a woman in her thirties in good health and CMV-seropositive. The sequenced sample consisted of PBMCs. CDR3 region: CASTDPLGGQYF. The DNA for the CDR3 is TGTGCCAGCACCGATCCTCTCGGCGGGCAGTACTTC.